This TCR beta chain is drawn from a study of blood T cell repertoires in COVID-19 (TCRdb year 2020). In terms of the full investigation: Collaborator samples came from the United States, Italy and Spain and covered acute and convalescent phases of COVID-19. Samples came from the ongoing ImmuneRACE study (first 160 participants) plus 1,254 subjects from 6 global collaborators. The material from the prospective study consisted of cDNA or gDNA derived from T cells, B-cell-depleted T cells, or PBMCs. The repertoires were released in a freely available public database intended as a resource for research on the immune response to SARS-CoV-2. Sample metadata almost always included a de-identified subject ID, COVID-19 status, age in years and sex. Deeply sampled blood TCRbeta repertoires from subjects exposed to, actively infected with, or recovered from COVID-19 were included in the dataset. HLA class I and class II types, where available, came from metadata supplied by the sample provider rather than from assay-based typing.

Study-wide conclusions, independent of this receptor: Clinical and demographic metadata were provided uncurated, with the amount varying by source and participant.

Whole blood was collected in K2EDTA tubes by collaborating institutions according to the institutions' own protocols. For TCRbeta analysis, collaborator samples were shipped as frozen whole blood, as isolated PBMCs, or as DNA extracted from either sample type. Taken from cysteine to phenylalanine, the CDR3 has 18 residues. The read is trimmed to its CDR3 DNA, 54 bases read in frame from base 1. V loses 0 bases at its end and J loses 0 bases; junction bases beyond the gene matches: 4. CDR1 and CDR2 are read off the germline V gene as SGHRS and YFSETQ. This clone is a singleton in its sample. Its antigen specificity is not known. No base qualities exist here, and no much larger clone lies one base off it. TCRbeta CDR3 regions were amplified from genomic DNA by means of the immunoSEQ Assay, a bias-controlled multiplex PCR. As for how the authors treated the data: The number of nucleated cells in each sample was estimated from the amplification of reference gene primers within the assay. To quantify the absolute abundance of each unique TCRbeta CDR3 rearrangement, sequence reads were collapsed and filtered. Productive Simpson clonality was computed per sample as the square root of Simpson's diversity index over productive rearrangements. TCRdb carries this immuneACCESS record with in-frame sequences only. Its versions omit some clonotypes, under half of them owing to an unresolved V gene in the studies checked, with the rest unexplained. Clone size and V and J calls were adopted from that table, with D and trimming inferred from the DNA. For this sample there are approximately 22,000 clones; about 91% appear just once. Of the sample, about 31% is held by the ten largest clones.

The TCR was taken from a man in his 70s with active COVID-19. Material for sequencing was peripheral blood. The chain links TRBV5-1 with TRBJ1-6; 9 nucleotides in the junction match TRBD1. The CDR3 here reads CASSLGDRADSYNSPLHF. The DNA reads as follows: TGCGCCAGCAGCTTGGGGGACAGGGCAGACTCCTATAATTCACCCCTCCACTTT.